The clone carrying this T cell receptor (beta chain) is categorized as medium-sized. The antigen is not known. Germline CDR1 and CDR2: SEHNR and FQNEAQ (reference sequence). The CDR3 totals 14 residues. The V end was cut by 0 bases, the J end by 5 bases, with 7 bases between. Cultured CD4+ T cell DNA was sequenced using the Oncomine TCR Beta short-read assay. In TCRdb, the PCR reads were re-called with MiXCR into one record per CDR3 protein. The data hold under 4,000 distinct CDR3 sequences, with 20% to 25% observed a single time. This sample is part of a study of vaccination and CD4 T cells after COVID-19. Treatment denoted: approximately nine-day PBMC culture with coronavirus spike peptide pools or control peptides (ViraFEST assay).

The gene calls are TRBV7-9 and TRBJ2-2; D not resolved. Sequencing was carried out using CD4+ T cells from blood, cultured in vitro. This sequence was found in a human donor who had recovered from COVID-19. CDR3 coding DNA: TGTGCCAGCAGCTTAGCGCTTGGGACCGGGGAGCTGTTTTTT. Protein sequence: CASSLALGTGELFF.